The text below deals with one TCR beta chain. No antigen is known for it. In germline, CDR1 is KGHSH, CDR2 LQKENI. Trimming left V 3 bases short and J 1 base short, with 6 bases between. CDR3 size: 13 residues. The data were taken from a study of cytomegalovirus exposure and HLA in healthy donors. Regarding the study as a whole: Several V segments, TRBV6-2 and TRBV6-3 among them, could not be told apart and were dropped.

Researchers ran the PCR with 60 Vbeta and 13 Jbeta primers. Study processing details: Per a later analysis, the number of unique TCR beta chains was 75 million to 90 million, of which 9 million to 14 million were shared. The repertoire was sequenced with immunoSEQ multiplex PCR; TCRdb's copy has only in-frame clones and lacks some. V and J calls and clone size are given by that table; D and trimming were obtained from the DNA. The data show 95,000 to 100,000 clones, around four fifths seen once. What was sequenced was PBMCs. The TCR was taken from a middle-aged man in good health and CMV-seronegative. This chain uses TRBV18 with TRBJ1-1; D is undetermined. In DNA form, the CDR3 reads TGTGCCAGCTCACCGCGTGAGAACACTGAAGCTTTCTTT. It yields the protein CASSPRENTEAFF.